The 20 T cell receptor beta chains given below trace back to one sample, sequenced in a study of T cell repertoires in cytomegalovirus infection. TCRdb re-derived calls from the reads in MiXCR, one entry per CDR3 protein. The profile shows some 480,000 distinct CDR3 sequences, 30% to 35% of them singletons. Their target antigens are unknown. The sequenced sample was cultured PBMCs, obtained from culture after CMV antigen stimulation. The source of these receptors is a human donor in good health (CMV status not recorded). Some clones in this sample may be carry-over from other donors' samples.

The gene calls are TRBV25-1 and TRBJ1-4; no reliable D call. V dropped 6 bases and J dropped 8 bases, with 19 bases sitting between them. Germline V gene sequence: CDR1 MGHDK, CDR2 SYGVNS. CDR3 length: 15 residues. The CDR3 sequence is CASSPLDSSLEKLFF. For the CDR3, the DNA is TGTGCCAGCAGCCCCCTCGATTCCAGTCTGGAAAAACTGTTTTTT. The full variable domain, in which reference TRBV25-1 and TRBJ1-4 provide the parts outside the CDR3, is EADIYQTPRYLVIGTGKKITLECSQTMGHDKMYWYQQDPGMELHLIHYSYGVNSTEKGDLSSESTVSRIRTEHFPLTLESARPSHTSQYLCASSPLDSSLEKLFFGSGTQLSVL.

The CDR3 coding sequence is TGTGCCAGCAGCCCGGCCGGGCCGACCGACGGTTGGAGTGAGCAGTTCTTC. Amino acid sequence: CASSPAGPTDGWSEQFF. The gene calls are TRBV7-2 and TRBJ2-1; no clear D gene. Germline CDR1 is SGHTA and CDR2 is FQGNSA. The CDR3 is 17 amino acids. V shed 5 bases and J shed 9 bases, with 26 bases lying between them. Full variable domain (remainder filled in from reference TRBV7-2 and TRBJ2-1): GAGVSQSPSNKVTEKGKDVELRCDPISGHTALYWYRQSLGQGLEFLIYFQGNSAPDKSGLPSDRFSAERTGGSVSTLTIQRTQQEDSAVYLCASSPAGPTDGWSEQFFGPGTRLTVL.

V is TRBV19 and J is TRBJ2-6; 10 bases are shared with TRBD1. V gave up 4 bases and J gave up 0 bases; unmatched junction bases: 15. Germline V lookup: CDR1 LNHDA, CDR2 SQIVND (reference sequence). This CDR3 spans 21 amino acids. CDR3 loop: CASSTPAGQGTVRSGANVLTF. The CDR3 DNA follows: TGTGCCAGTAGTACGCCTGCGGGACAGGGGACGGTTCGCTCTGGGGCCAACGTCCTGACTTTC.

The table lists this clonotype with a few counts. CDR3 in amino acids: CASREQGANEKLFF. CDR3 coding DNA: TGTGCCAGCAGGGAACAGGGGGCTAATGAAAAACTGTTTTTT. The V gene is TRBV6-1, the J gene TRBJ1-4; TRBD1 agrees at 8 bases. Germline V gene lookup returns CDR1 MNHNS and CDR2 SASEGT. The CDR3 has 14 amino acids. The V and J ends lost 6 bases and 3 bases, in that order; junction bases with no gene match: 3.

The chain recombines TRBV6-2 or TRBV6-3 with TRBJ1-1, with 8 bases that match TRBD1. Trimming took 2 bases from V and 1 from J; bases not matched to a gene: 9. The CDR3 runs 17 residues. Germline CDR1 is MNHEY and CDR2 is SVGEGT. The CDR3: CASSYELRQGRNTEAFF. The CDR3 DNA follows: TGTGCCAGCAGTTACGAACTCCGACAGGGGAGGAACACTGAAGCTTTCTTT.

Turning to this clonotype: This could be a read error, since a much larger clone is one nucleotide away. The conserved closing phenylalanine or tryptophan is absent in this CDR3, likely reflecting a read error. The CDR3 DNA sequence: TGTGCCAGCAGCTTAGACGGGAGGGCCTACGAGCAGTACGCC. Amino acids: CASSLDGRAYEQYA. This sequence joins TRBV7-2 and TRBJ2-7, with TRBD2 identical over 8 bases. Germline V gives CDR1 SGHTA, CDR2 FQGNSA. V gave up 1 base and J gave up 2 bases; unmatched junction bases: 1. The CDR3 spans 14 residues.

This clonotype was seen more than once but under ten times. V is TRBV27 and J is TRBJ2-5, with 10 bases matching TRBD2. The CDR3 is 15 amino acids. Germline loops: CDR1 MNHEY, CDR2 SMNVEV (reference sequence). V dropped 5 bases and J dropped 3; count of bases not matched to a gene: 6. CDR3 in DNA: TGTGCCAGCAGTGGACTAGCGGCTTCAGAAGAGACCCAGTACTTC. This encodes CASSGLAASEETQYF.

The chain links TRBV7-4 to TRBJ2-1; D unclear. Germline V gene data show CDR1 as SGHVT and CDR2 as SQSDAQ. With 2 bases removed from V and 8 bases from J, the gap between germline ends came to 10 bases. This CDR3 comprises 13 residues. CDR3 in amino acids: CASSLKSADEQFF. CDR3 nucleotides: TGTGCCAGCAGCTTAAAATCCGCCGATGAGCAGTTCTTC.

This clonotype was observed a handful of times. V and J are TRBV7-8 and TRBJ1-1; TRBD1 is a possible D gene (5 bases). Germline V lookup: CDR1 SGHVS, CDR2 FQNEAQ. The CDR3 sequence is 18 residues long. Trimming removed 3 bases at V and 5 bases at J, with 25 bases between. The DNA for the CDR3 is TGTGCCAGCAGCTTCCGCCTCCGTTCCGGCGAGTGGGGGACTGAAGCTTTCTTT. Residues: CASSFRLRSGEWGTEAFF.

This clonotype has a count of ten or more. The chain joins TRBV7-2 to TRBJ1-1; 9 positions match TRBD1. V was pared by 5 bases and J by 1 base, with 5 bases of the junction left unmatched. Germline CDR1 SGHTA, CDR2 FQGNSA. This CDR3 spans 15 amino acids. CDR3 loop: CASSPRTGANTEAFF. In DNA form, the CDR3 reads TGTGCCAGCAGCCCAAGGACAGGGGCGAACACTGAAGCTTTCTTT.

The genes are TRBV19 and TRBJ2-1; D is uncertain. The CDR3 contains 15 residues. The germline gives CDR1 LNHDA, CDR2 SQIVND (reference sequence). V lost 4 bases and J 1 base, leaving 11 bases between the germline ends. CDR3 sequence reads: CASSKRPLSYNEQFF. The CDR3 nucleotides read TGTGCCAGTAGTAAAAGGCCGTTATCCTACAATGAGCAGTTCTTC.

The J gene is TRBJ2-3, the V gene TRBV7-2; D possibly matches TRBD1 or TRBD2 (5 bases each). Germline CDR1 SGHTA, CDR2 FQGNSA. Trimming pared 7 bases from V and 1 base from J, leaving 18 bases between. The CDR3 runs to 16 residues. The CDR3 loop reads CASTHLPGTGTDTQYF. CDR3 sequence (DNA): TGTGCCAGCACCCACTTACCCGGGACCGGCACAGATACGCAGTATTTT.

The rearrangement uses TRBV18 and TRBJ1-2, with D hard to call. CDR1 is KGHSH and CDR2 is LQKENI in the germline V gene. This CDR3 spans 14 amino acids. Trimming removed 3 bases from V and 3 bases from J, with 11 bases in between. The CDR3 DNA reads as TGTGCCAGCTCACCCCAGGTGGGTGACTATGGCTACACCTTC. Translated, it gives CASSPQVGDYGYTF.

The CDR3 loop reads CASDRLAGGTDEQFF. DNA of the CDR3: TGTGCCAGCGATAGACTAGCGGGAGGAACCGATGAGCAGTTCTTC. This rearrangement joins TRBV28 to TRBJ2-1, with 13 bases that match TRBD2. The CDR3 extends over 15 amino acids. CDR1 and CDR2 (germline): MDHEN, SYDVKM. With 8 bases clipped from V and 8 bases from J, the junction kept 9 bases outside the gene matches.

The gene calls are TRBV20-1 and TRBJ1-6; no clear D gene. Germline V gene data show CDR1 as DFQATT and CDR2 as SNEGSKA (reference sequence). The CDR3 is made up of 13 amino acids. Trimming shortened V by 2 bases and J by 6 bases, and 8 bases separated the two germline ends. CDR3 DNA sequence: TGCAGTGCTAGACAGGACTCTAATTCACCCCTCCACTTT. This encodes CSARQDSNSPLHF.

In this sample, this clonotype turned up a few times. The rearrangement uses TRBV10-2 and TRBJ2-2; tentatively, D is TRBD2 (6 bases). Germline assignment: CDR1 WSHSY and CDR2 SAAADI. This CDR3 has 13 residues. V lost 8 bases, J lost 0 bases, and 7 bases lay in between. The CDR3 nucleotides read TGCGCCAGCCGACTAGCGAACACCGGGGAGCTGTTTTTT. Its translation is CASRLANTGELFF.

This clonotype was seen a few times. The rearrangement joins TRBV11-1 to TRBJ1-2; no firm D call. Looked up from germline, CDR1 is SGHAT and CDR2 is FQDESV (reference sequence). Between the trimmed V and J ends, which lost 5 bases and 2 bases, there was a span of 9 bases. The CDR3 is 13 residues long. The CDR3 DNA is TGTGCCAGCAGCATTTCACCGAACTATGGCTACACCTTC. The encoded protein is CASSISPNYGYTF.

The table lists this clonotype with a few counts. The CDR3 sequence is CASSQGKDSYNTEAFF. CDR3 nucleotides: TGTGCCAGCAGCCAAGGAAAGGACAGCTATAACACTGAAGCTTTCTTT. The rearrangement uses TRBV14 and TRBJ1-1; TRBD1 might be the D (6 bases). The V end lost 1 base, the J end lost 2 bases, and 14 bases lay between the germline ends. Germline CDR1 is SGHDN and CDR2 is FVKESK. The length of the CDR3 is 16 residues.

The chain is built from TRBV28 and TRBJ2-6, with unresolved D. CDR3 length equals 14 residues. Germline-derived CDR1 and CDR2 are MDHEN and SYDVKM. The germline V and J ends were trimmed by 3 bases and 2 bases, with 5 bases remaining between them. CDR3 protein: CASSFYTGANVLTF. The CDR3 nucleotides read TGTGCCAGCAGTTTCTATACTGGGGCCAACGTCCTGACTTTC.

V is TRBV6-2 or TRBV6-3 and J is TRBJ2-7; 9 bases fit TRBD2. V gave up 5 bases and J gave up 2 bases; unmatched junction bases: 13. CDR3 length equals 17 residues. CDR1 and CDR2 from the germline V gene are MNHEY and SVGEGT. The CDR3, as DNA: TGTGCCAGCAGTCGACTAGCGGAGGGGAACTGGGCCTACGAGCAGTACTTC. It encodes CASSRLAEGNWAYEQYF.